This T cell receptor (beta chain) comes out of a study of T cells in Graves' hyperthyroidism and ophthalmopathy. General study results and limits: A model of 13 V-J pairs discriminated ophthalmopathy from stable hyperthyroidism.

Amplified TCR beta CDR3 regions came from RNA transcripts. When the TCR CDR3 underwent first-round RT-PCR, the HTBI primer set was used. MiXCR, run by TCRdb on the multiplex PCR reads, gives a single entry per CDR3 protein. The sample yields approximately 570,000 distinct CDR3 sequences, 20% seen once. In its sample, this clonotype was seen many times. Its specificity is unknown. CDR1 is SEHNR and CDR2 is FQNEAQ in the germline V gene (reference sequence). This CDR3 has 16 residues. V trimming: 5 bases; J trimming: 5 bases; junction bases outside the gene matches: 12. Pregnant or lactating patients were excluded, as were those with uncontrolled infection or other autoimmune disease. From approximately 9.5 ml of fresh peripheral blood, PBMCs were isolated.

The genes are TRBV7-9 and TRBJ2-1; 7 bases align to TRBD2. The sequence came from a man aged 35 to 55 with Graves' ophthalmopathy. Sequencing input: blood. CDR3 in amino acids: CASSPASGITNNEQFF. The CDR3 DNA reads as TGTGCCAGCAGCCCGGCTAGCGGAATTACCAACAATGAGCAGTTCTTC.